The T cell receptor (beta chain) described here comes from a study of shared clonotypes between healthy human individuals. Overall study findings and caveats: Generation of non-shared clonotypes was less probable than generation of clonotypes shared by all four donors.

This clone appeared a single time. Its antigen is as yet unknown. The healthy adult donors were HIV-negative and reported no recent acute infections or vaccinations. The CD4+ fraction was divided into a CD45RA+ naive subset and a CD45RA-negative memory subset. The CDR3 consists of 13 residues. Trimming stripped 4 bases from V and 4 bases from J, with 10 bases between. Germline-derived CDR1 and CDR2 are MNHEY and SMNVEV (reference sequence). The table came from immunoSEQ multiplex PCR; TCRdb's copy has only in-frame clones and leaves some out. Found here are over 850,000 clones, about 80% of them singletons; the top ten hold approximately 0.56%.

V and J are TRBV27 and TRBJ2-5; the D gene is possibly TRBD2 (5 bases). The specimen sequenced was memory CD4+ T cells from PBMCs. Subset reported: CD45RA-negative fraction. The TCR was taken from a man aged 18 to 35 in good health. Some clones in this sample may be carry-over from other donors' samples. The CDR3 sequence is CASSWRKGETQYF. CDR3 DNA sequence: TGTGCCAGCAGTTGGAGGAAGGGAGAGACCCAGTACTTC.